This T cell receptor (beta chain) was identified during a study of patients and donors after allogeneic stem cell transplantation. This clonotype has just one count. One entry per CDR3 protein, called by TCRdb with MiXCR from the RT-PCR reads. The data hold hundreds of thousands of distinct CDR3 sequences, with 15% to 20% observed a single time. J lost 0 bases, V lost 4 bases, and 9 bases had no gene match. The CDR3 sequence is 17 residues long. Germline V gene lookup returns CDR1 SGDLS and CDR2 YYNGEE. J is TRBJ2-3 and V is TRBV9, with 9 positions matching TRBD2. Sequenced: blood, either unsorted or a sorted T cell fraction (not recorded which). This clonotype was obtained from a human donor who was either an allogeneic HSCT recipient or a stem cell or donor lymphocyte infusion donor (not recorded which). It is not recorded whose cells these are; they may come from a transplant donor. This CDR3 is CASSRVSLAGSTDTQYF. CDR3 bases: TGTGCCAGCAGCCGCGTCTCCCTAGCGGGGAGCACAGATACGCAGTATTTT.